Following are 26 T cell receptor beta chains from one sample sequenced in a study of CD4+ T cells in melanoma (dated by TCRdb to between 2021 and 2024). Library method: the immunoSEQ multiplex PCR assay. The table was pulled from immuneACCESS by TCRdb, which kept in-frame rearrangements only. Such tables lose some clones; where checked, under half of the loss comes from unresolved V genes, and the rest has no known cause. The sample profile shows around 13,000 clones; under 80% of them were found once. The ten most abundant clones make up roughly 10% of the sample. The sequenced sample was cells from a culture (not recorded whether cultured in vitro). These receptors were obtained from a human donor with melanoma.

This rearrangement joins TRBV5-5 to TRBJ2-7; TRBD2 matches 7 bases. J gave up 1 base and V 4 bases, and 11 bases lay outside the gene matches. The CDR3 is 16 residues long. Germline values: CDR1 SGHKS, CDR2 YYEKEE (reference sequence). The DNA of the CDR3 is TGTGCCAGCAGCCCAATAGTAGCGGGCGTTTCCTACGAGCAGTACTTC. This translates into CASSPIVAGVSYEQYF.

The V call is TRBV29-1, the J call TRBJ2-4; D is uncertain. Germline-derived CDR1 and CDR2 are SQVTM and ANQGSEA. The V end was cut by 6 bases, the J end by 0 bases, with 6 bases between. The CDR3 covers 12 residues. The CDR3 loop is CSVAVAKNIQYF. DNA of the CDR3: TGCAGCGTCGCAGTAGCCAAAAACATTCAGTACTTC.

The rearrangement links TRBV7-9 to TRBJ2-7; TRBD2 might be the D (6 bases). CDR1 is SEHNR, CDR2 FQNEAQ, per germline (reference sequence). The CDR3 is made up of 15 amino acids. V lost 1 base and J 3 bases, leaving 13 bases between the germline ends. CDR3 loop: CASSLGDVGGYEQYF. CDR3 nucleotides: TGTGCCAGCAGCTTAGGGGATGTGGGGGGCTACGAGCAGTACTTC.

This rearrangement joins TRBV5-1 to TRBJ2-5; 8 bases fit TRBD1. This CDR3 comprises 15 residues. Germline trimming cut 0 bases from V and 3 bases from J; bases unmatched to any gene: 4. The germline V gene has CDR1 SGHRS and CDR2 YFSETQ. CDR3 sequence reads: CASSLVGTGEETQYF. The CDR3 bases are TGCGCCAGCAGCTTGGTGGGGACAGGTGAAGAGACCCAGTACTTC.

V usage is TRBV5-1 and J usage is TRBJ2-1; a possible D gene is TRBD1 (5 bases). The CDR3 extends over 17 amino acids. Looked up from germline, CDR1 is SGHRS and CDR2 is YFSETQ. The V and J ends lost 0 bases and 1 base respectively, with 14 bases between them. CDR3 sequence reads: CASSLVAGPGSYNEQFF. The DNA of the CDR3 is TGCGCCAGCAGCTTGGTGGCAGGGCCTGGTTCCTACAATGAGCAGTTCTTC.

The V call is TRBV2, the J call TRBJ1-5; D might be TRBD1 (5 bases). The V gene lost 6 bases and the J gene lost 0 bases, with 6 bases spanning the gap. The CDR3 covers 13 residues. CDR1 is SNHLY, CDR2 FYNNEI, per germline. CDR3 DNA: TGTGCCAGCAGGGGGGATAGCAATCAGCCCCAGCATTTT. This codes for CASRGDSNQPQHF.

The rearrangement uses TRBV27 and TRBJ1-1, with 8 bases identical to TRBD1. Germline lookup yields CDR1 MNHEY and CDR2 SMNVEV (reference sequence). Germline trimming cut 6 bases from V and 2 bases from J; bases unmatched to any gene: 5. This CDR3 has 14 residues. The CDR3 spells CASRRQGPNTEAFF. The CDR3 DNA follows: TGTGCCAGCAGGCGACAGGGGCCAAACACTGAAGCTTTCTTT.

CDR3 protein: CASARQGGISRDGNTIYF. The DNA of the CDR3 is TGTGCCAGCGCTAGACAGGGCGGGATCTCCCGGGATGGAAACACCATATATTTT. This chain connects TRBV11-2 to TRBJ1-3, with 7 bases identical to TRBD1. Germline V gene lookup returns CDR1 SGHAT and CDR2 FQNNGV. The CDR3 sequence is 18 residues long. V was clipped by 8 bases and J by 3 bases; unmatched bases: 19.

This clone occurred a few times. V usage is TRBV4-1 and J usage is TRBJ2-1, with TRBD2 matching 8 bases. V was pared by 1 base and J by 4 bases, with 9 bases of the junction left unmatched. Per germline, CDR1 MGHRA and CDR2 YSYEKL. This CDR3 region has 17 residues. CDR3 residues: CASSQGPLGGAYNEQFF. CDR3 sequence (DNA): TGCGCCAGCAGCCAAGGACCTCTCGGGGGGGCGTACAATGAGCAGTTCTTC.

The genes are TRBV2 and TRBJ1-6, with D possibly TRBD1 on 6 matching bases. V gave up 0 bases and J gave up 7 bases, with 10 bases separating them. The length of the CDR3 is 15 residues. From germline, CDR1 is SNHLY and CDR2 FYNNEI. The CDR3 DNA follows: TGTGCCAGCAGTGAAGCGACAGGCCGAAATTCACCCCTCCACTTT. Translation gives CASSEATGRNSPLHF.

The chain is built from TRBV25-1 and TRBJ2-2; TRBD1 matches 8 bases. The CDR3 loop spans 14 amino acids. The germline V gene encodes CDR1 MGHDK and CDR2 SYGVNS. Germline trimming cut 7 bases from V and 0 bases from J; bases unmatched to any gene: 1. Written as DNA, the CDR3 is TGTGCCAGCATGGACAGGGCGAACACCGGGGAGCTGTTTTTT. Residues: CASMDRANTGELFF. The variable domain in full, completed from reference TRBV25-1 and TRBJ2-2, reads EADIYQTPRYLVIGTGKKITLECSQTMGHDKMYWYQQDPGMELHLIHYSYGVNSTEKGDLSSESTVSRIRTEHFPLTLESARPSHTSQYLCASMDRANTGELFFGEGSRLTVL.

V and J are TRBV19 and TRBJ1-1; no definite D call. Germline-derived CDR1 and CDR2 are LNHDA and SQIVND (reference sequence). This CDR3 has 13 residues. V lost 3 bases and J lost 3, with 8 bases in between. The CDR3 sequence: CASSIGQYTEAFF. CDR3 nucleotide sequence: TGTGCCAGTAGTATCGGGCAGTACACTGAAGCTTTCTTT.

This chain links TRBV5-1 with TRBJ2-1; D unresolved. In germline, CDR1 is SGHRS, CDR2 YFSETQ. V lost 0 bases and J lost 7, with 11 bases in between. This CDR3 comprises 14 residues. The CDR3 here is CASSLEGHLNEQFF. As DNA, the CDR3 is TGCGCCAGCAGCTTGGAGGGCCACTTGAATGAGCAGTTCTTC.

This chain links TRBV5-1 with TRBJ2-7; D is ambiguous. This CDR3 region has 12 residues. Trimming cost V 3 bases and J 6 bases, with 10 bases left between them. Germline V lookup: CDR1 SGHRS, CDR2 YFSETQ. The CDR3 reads CASSYNLIEQYF. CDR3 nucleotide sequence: TGCGCCAGCAGCTACAATTTGATCGAGCAGTACTTC. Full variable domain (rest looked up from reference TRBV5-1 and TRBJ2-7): KAGVTQTPRYLIKTRGQQVTLSCSPISGHRSVSWYQQTPGQGLQFLFEYFSETQRNKGNFPGRFSGRQFSNSRSEMNVSTLELGDSALYLCASSYNLIEQYFGPGTRLTVT.

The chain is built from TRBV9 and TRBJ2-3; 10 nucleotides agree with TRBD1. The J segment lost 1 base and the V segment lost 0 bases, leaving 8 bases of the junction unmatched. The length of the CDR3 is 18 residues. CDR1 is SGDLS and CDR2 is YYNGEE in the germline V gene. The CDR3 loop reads CASSVVGRQGAGTDTQYF. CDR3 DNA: TGTGCCAGCAGCGTAGTTGGGAGACAGGGGGCTGGCACAGATACGCAGTATTTT.

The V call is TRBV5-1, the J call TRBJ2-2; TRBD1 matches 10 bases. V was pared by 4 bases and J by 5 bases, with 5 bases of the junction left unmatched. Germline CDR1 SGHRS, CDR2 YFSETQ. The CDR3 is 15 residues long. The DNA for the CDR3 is TGCGCCAGCAGCCCGGGACAGGGGAGAACCGGGGAGCTGTTTTTT. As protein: CASSPGQGRTGELFF.

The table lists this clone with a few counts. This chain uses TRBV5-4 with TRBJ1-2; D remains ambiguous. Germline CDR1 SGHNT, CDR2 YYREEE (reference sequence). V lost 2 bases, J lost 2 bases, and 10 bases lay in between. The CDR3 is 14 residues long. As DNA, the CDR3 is TGTGCCAGCAGCTTAACCGGGCGCAACTATGGCTACACCTTC. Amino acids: CASSLTGRNYGYTF.

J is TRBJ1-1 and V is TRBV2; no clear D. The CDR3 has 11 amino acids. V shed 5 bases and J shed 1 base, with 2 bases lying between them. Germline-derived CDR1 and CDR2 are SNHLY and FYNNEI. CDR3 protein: CASSSNTEAFF. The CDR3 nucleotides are TGTGCCAGCAGTTCGAACACTGAAGCTTTCTTT.

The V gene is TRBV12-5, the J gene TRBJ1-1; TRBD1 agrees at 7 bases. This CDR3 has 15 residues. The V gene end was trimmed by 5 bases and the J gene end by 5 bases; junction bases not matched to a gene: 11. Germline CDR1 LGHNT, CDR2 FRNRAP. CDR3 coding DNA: TGTGCTAGTGGTCAGTTACAGGGGATCGAGACTGAAGCTTTCTTT. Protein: CASGQLQGIETEAFF.

This chain's CDR3 is CASTTPSTDTQYF. The CDR3 DNA is TGTGCCAGCACCACCCCTAGCACAGATACGCAGTATTTT. This sequence joins TRBV19 and TRBJ2-3; D not certain. The CDR3 has 13 amino acids. V was cut by 9 bases and J by 0 bases, with 10 bases left in between. Germline CDR1 LNHDA, CDR2 SQIVND (reference sequence).

CDR3 region: CASSYRQANTEAFF. CDR3 in DNA: TGTGCCAGCAGCTACCGACAAGCGAACACTGAAGCTTTCTTT. The chain joins TRBV11-2 to TRBJ1-1; D is ambiguous. The length of the CDR3 is 14 residues. The germline CDR1 and CDR2 sequences are SGHAT and FQNNGV. The V and J ends lost 4 bases and 1 base respectively, with 10 bases between them. Full variable domain (missing parts from reference TRBV11-2 and TRBJ1-1): EAGVAQSPRYKIIEKRQSVAFWCNPISGHATLYWYQQILGQGPKLLIQFQNNGVVDDSQLPKDRFSAERLKGVDSTLKIQPAKLEDSAVYLCASSYRQANTEAFFGQGTRLTVV.

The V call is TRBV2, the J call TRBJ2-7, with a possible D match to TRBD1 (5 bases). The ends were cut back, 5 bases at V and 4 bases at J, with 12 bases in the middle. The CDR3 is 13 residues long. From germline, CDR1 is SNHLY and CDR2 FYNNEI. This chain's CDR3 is CASSSGRQYEQYF. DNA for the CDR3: TGTGCCAGCAGTTCAGGGCGTCAGTACGAGCAGTACTTC.

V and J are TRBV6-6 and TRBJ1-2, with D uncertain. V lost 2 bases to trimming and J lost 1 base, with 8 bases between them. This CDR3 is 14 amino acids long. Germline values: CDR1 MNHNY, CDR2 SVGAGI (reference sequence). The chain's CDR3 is CASSYGEINYGYTF. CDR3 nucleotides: TGTGCCAGCAGTTACGGAGAAATTAACTATGGCTACACCTTC.

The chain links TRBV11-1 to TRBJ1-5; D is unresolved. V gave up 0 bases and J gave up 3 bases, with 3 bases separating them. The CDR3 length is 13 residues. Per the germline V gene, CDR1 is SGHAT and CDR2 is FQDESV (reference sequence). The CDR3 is CASSLAVNQPQHF. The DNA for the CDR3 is TGTGCCAGCAGCTTAGCGGTCAATCAGCCCCAGCATTTT.

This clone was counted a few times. CDR3 protein: CASSHRSFRDRDLYNEQFF. CDR3 DNA: TGCGCCAGCAGCCATAGAAGTTTCCGGGACAGAGATTTATACAATGAGCAGTTCTTC. The chain recombines TRBV4-1 with TRBJ2-1; 7 bases agree with TRBD1. Per the germline V gene, CDR1 is MGHRA and CDR2 is YSYEKL. The junction had 18 bases not matched to a gene; V was cut back by 3 bases and J by 4 bases. This CDR3 contains 19 residues.

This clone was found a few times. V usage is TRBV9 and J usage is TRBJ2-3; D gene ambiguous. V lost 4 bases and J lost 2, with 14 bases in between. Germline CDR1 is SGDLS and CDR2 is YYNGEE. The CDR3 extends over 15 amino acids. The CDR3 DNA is TGTGCCAGCAGCTCCCGGGCAGACATCACAGATACGCAGTATTTT. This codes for CASSSRADITDTQYF.